One T cell receptor beta chain is described in this entry. TCRdb keeps only in-frame clones here, not all; method: immunoSEQ multiplex PCR. Among roughly 130,000 clones listed, over 75% were seen once. The data were taken from a study of blood T cell repertoires in COVID-19. Whole-study context: Both acute and convalescent COVID-19 samples were obtained from the United States, Italy and Spain.

Sequenced: peripheral blood. The TCR originated in a man aged 55 to 70 with active or convalescent COVID-19.

For the CDR3, the DNA is TGTGCCAGCAGTGCCTGGCGGGGGGACACCGGGGAGCTGTTTTTT. Its translation: CASSAWRGDTGELFF. The V gene is TRBV2, the J gene TRBJ2-2; 8 bases agree with TRBD2. Trimming cost V 4 bases and J 3 bases; bases outside gene matches: 4. Looked up from germline, CDR1 is SNHLY and CDR2 is FYNNEI. The CDR3 has 15 residues. Complete variable domain (other parts from reference TRBV2 and TRBJ2-2): EPEVTQTPSHQVTQMGQEVILRCVPISNHLYFYWYRQILGQKVEFLVSFYNNEISEKSEIFDDQFSVERPDGSNFTLKIRSTKLEDSAMYFCASSAWRGDTGELFFGEGSRLTVL.